The rows below give T cell receptor beta chains drawn from one sample of a study of radiation and T cells in renal cell carcinoma. Profiled with immunoSEQ multiplex PCR; TCRdb holds only in-frame clones, not every one. The data contain 70,000 or so clones, 82% of them singletons. The sequencing here drew on blood, taken from a patient whose treatment included radiotherapy and nephrectomy. The receptors were gathered from a man aged 55-75 years with renal cell carcinoma. Each CDR3 is given with its conserved first and last residue. Fields, in order: clone size, D gene, J gene, V gene, CDR3 protein, CDR3 DNA. The D gene is left open where the match is weak. The size of a clone is reported for some rows only, either as once, few or many, or as a class for expanded clones.

>few|NA|TRBJ2-1|TRBV10-3
CAIRAQGNEQFF
TGTGCCATCAGGGCCCAGGGTAATGAGCAGTTCTTC
>once|TRBD1|TRBJ2-5|TRBV28
CASSYTGGRETQYF
TGTGCCAGCAGTTATACAGGGGGCCGTGAGACCCAGTACTTC
>NA|NA|TRBJ2-4|TRBV18
CALQWAEIAKNIQYF
TGTGCCCTACAATGGGCGGAAATAGCCAAAAACATTCAGTACTTC
>NA|NA|TRBJ1-3|TRBV9
CASSVLGTGNTIYF
TGTGCCAGCAGCGTGCTGGGGACTGGAAACACCATATATTTT
>NA|NA|TRBJ2-5|TRBV28
CASSPGNLGETQYF
TGTGCCAGCAGTCCCGGGAACCTTGGAGAGACCCAGTACTTC
>NA|NA|TRBJ2-3|TRBV11-2
CASSFGRNPTDTQYF
TGTGCCAGCAGCTTCGGCAGGAACCCCACAGATACGCAGTATTTT
>NA|NA|TRBJ1-1|TRBV6-1
CAGGQYEAFF
TGTGCAGGGGGGCAGTATGAAGCTTTCTTT
>NA|NA|TRBJ2-1|TRBV28
CASSLGLARNSYNEQFF
TGTGCCAGCAGTTTAGGGCTAGCGCGAAACTCCTACAATGAGCAGTTCTTC
>once|TRBD1|TRBJ1-4|TRBV11-2
CASRPTGGTNEKLFF
TGTGCCAGCAGGCCTACAGGGGGAACTAATGAAAAACTGTTTTTT
>NA|TRBD1|TRBJ1-4|TRBV4-1
CASSQDWGQGAEKLFF
TGCGCCAGCAGCCAAGATTGGGGGCAGGGGGCAGAAAAACTGTTTTTT
>NA|TRBD1|TRBJ2-7|TRBV6-6
CASSPPGQITEQYF
TGTGCCAGCAGTCCCCCGGGACAGATCACCGAGCAGTACTTC
>NA|TRBD2|TRBJ2-3|TRBV2
CASSGRREGLKDTQYF
TGTGCCAGCAGCGGAAGACGGGAGGGCCTAAAAGATACGCAGTATTTT
>NA|TRBD2|TRBJ2-1|TRBV6-5
CASSKLAGGINEQFF
TGTGCCAGCAGCAAACTAGCGGGAGGGATCAATGAGCAGTTCTTC
>NA|TRBD1|TRBJ1-4|TRBV5-6
CASSLGTGFFELFF
TGTGCCAGCAGCTTAGGGACAGGGTTTTTCGAACTGTTTTTT
>NA|NA|TRBJ2-5|TRBV29-1
CSVRGAPGPYQETQYF
TGCAGCGTCCGCGGTGCTCCAGGGCCGTACCAAGAGACCCAGTACTTC
>few|TRBD1|TRBJ2-1|TRBV11-2
CASSLGTGVWFNEQFF
TGTGCCAGCAGCTTAGGGACAGGGGTTTGGTTCAATGAGCAGTTCTTC
>few|NA|TRBJ1-5|TRBV19
CASSMRDSNQPQHF
TGTGCCAGTAGTATGAGGGATAGCAATCAGCCCCAGCATTTT
>NA|TRBD1|TRBJ2-7|TRBV7-2
CASTKQGASHEQYF
TGTGCCAGCACCAAACAGGGGGCGAGCCACGAGCAGTACTTC
>NA|NA|TRBJ2-3|TRBV11-3
CASSQGKGSTDTQYF
TGTGCCAGCAGTCAGGGGAAGGGGAGCACAGATACGCAGTATTTT
>NA|TRBD2|TRBJ2-1|TRBV19
CASSSRTSGDNEQFF
TGTGCCAGTAGTTCGAGGACTAGCGGGGACAATGAGCAGTTCTTC
>NA|NA|TRBJ2-7|TRBV4-2
CASSQDWASPYEQYF
TGTGCCAGCAGCCAAGACTGGGCTTCCCCCTACGAGCAGTACTTC
>once|TRBD2|TRBJ2-1|TRBV11-3
CASSAQTSARGAEQFF
TGTGCCAGCAGCGCTCAGACTAGCGCGAGGGGGGCCGAGCAGTTCTTC
>NA|TRBD1|TRBJ1-2|TRBV28
CASRLQGAMGDGYTF
TGTGCCAGCAGGCTCCAGGGGGCAATGGGGGATGGCTACACCTTC
>NA|TRBD2|TRBJ2-7|TRBV19
CASSMLGGASYEQYF
TGTGCCAGTAGTATGCTGGGAGGGGCATCCTACGAGCAGTACTTC